The rows below give T cell receptor beta chains drawn from one sample of a study of blood T cell repertoires in COVID-19. Sequencing used immunoSEQ multiplex PCR; TCRdb keeps in-frame clones, though not all of them. The sample yields 50,000 to 65,000 clones, around 85% seen once. Sequencing input: peripheral blood. The source is a human donor in a cohort sampled during active COVID-19. CDR3s leave out the opening cysteine and the closing phenylalanine or tryptophan.

length	V	CDR3
13	TRBV7-6	ASSPMAGSNQPQH
9	TRBV29-1	SVVPRTEAF
14	TRBV11-2	ASSLGTFTGGYGYT
13	TRBV3-1/TRBV3-2	ASRPSQMGRTEAF
11	TRBV12-3/TRBV12-4	ASSSTSAETQY
11	TRBV20-1	SASGALTLEQY
10	TRBV5-8	ASSWDRERQY
14	TRBV7-2	ASSLDLTGGGEKLF
13	TRBV6-5	ASSYRQANNYGYT
13	TRBV5-4	ASSSWGQGRSPLH
12	TRBV7-2	ASSLAGRQETQY
11	TRBV2	ASSDKGLYGYT
10	TRBV12-3/TRBV12-4	ASNQGSDGYT
13	TRBV6-5	ASSYKGYSNQPQH